This T cell receptor (beta chain) was sequenced during a study of control samples from healthy donors and cancer patients. Germline V CDR1 and CDR2: LGHNA, YNFKEQ. CDR3 length equals 13 residues. V lost 4 bases, J lost 5 bases, and 11 bases lay in between. Repertoires were generated with immunoSEQ multiplex PCR, while TCRdb's copy carries only in-frame clones and drops some. The sample has 100,000 to 150,000 clones, 80% to 95% seen once. The material sequenced was PBMCs. The gene calls are TRBV4-2 and TRBJ2-5; maybe TRBD1 (5 bases). The sequence derives from a man older than 75 with head and neck cancer. The CDR3 nucleotides read TGTGCCAGCAGCCTCAGGGCGCAGGAGACCCAGTACTTC. Amino acids: CASSLRAQETQYF.